This T cell receptor beta chain was captured in a study of blood T cell repertoires in COVID-19 (dated by TCRdb to about 2020). Some background on the complete study: Collaborator samples came from the United States, Italy and Spain and covered acute and convalescent phases of COVID-19. The dataset comprised deeply sampled blood TCRbeta repertoires from subjects exposed to, actively infected with, or recovered from COVID-19. A de-identified subject ID, COVID-19 status, age in years and sex were almost always included in the sample metadata. The material from the prospective study consisted of cDNA or gDNA derived from T cells, B-cell-depleted T cells, or PBMCs. Where available, HLA class I and class II types were obtained from metadata supplied by the sample provider rather than from assay-based typing. Samples came from the ongoing ImmuneRACE study (first 160 participants) plus 1,254 subjects from 6 global collaborators. The repertoires were released in a freely available public database meant as a resource for research on the immune response to SARS-CoV-2.

Trimming takes 8 bases from V and 0 bases from J, and the germline ends sit 4 bases apart. From its cysteine to its phenylalanine, the CDR3 spans 11 amino acids. The sequence is cut down to CDR3 DNA, 33 bases in frame from base 1. The germline V gene encodes CDR1 MNHEY and CDR2 SVGAGI. Overall study outcomes, separate from this receptor: How much clinical and demographic metadata was included differed by source and by participant, and the metadata was provided uncurated.

Notes on this clone: This receptor's antigen is unknown. No much larger clone exists at a distance of one base, and base qualities are not known.

Whole blood was collected in K2EDTA tubes by collaborating institutions according to the institutions' own protocols. For TCRbeta analysis, collaborators shipped samples as frozen whole blood, isolated PBMCs, or DNA extracted from either of those sample types. TCRbeta CDR3 regions were amplified from genomic DNA by means of the immunoSEQ Assay, a bias-controlled multiplex PCR. The paper's data handling went like this. Within the assay, amplification of reference gene primers was used to estimate how many nucleated cells each sample contained. Sequence reads were collapsed and filtered to measure the absolute abundance of every unique TCRbeta CDR3 rearrangement. For each sample, productive Simpson clonality was calculated as the square root of Simpson's diversity index over productive rearrangements. Held by TCRdb, this immuneACCESS table contains in-frame sequences only and omits some clones. Under half of the omission traces to an unresolved V gene where checked; the cause of the rest is unknown. V and J calls and clone size come straight from that table; D and trimming were deduced from the DNA. The sample has 150,000 to 200,000 clones on record, just over 90% of them singletons. Jointly, the top ten make up about 2.5% of the sample.

The sequence links TRBV6-5 to TRBJ1-1, with the D gene too uncertain to name. The receptor was isolated from a man in his late teens or twenties with acute or convalescent COVID-19. The sample was peripheral blood. The CDR3 corresponds to CASLMNTEAFF. DNA sequence: TGTGCCAGCCTTATGAACACTGAAGCTTTCTTT.